The clone carrying this TCR beta chain was picked up a small number of times. The antigen is not known. V was cut by 7 bases and J by 7 bases, with 16 bases left in between. CDR1 is MNHNY, CDR2 SVGAGI, per germline (reference sequence). CDR3 length equals 13 residues. This sample is part of a study of T cell repertoires in cytomegalovirus infection. Study-wide context: CMV epitopes, recently identified HLA-C-restricted and well-studied HLA-B-restricted, were used. It was the public TCR beta signatures that indicated both CMV infection and matching HLA type.

Whole-study results and caveats: Cumulative public TCR beta family frequency identified CMV carriers with the relevant HLA. Ex vivo, HLA-C-restricted CMV-specific TCR beta clonotypes prevailed over the rest of the response.

Each CDR3 protein gets one entry after TCRdb re-called the reads with MiXCR. The profile covers roughly 500,000 distinct CDR3 sequences, with roughly 43% appearing a single time and just under 45% taken by the ten largest. The material sequenced was cultured PBMCs, taken from culture after CMV antigen stimulation. The V and J genes are TRBV6-6 and TRBJ1-2, with D tentatively TRBD1 (6 bases). This sequence was found in a human donor in good health (CMV status not recorded). Some clones in this sample may be carry-over from other donors' samples. The chain's CDR3 is CASTFPGGAGYTF. The CDR3 DNA reads TGTGCCAGCACCTTTCCCGGGGGGGCTGGCTACACCTTC.